The rows below give T cell receptor beta chains drawn from one sample of a study of T-cell memory formation after mild COVID-19. TCRdb reanalysed the 5' RACE reads using MiXCR and keeps one entry per CDR3 protein. This sample has 50,000 or so distinct CDR3 sequences, with more than 10% found just once. The sample consisted of PBMCs or a T cell subset sorted from them (not recorded which). The source is a man younger than 35 who had mild COVID-19 (a few samples of this study predate the infection). Cell type and time point are not known. CDR3s include the opening cysteine and the closing phenylalanine or tryptophan. D genes are given only for firm matches. A row's size may be missing; if present it is once, few, many or a size class.

D gene: NA; J gene: TRBJ2-2; clone size: many; V gene: TRBV29-1; CDR3 protein: CSVSGVLNTGELFF; CDR3 DNA: TGCAGCGTCTCAGGGGTTTTGAACACCGGGGAGCTGTTTTTT
D gene: NA; J gene: TRBJ1-1; clone size: NA; V gene: TRBV11-2; CDR3 protein: CASRLSGLLNTEAFF; CDR3 DNA: TGTGCCAGTAGACTATCGGGACTATTGAACACTGAAGCTTTCTTT
D gene: NA; J gene: TRBJ2-5; clone size: NA; V gene: TRBV12-3/TRBV12-4; CDR3 protein: CASSRTETQYF; CDR3 DNA: TGTGCCAGCAGCAGGACAGAGACCCAGTACTTC
D gene: NA; J gene: TRBJ2-5; clone size: NA; V gene: TRBV5-1; CDR3 protein: CASSLATGEGETQYF; CDR3 DNA: TGCGCCAGCAGCTTGGCGACAGGGGAGGGAGAGACCCAGTACTTC
D gene: TRBD2; J gene: TRBJ2-2; clone size: NA; V gene: TRBV20-1; CDR3 protein: CSARSRTSIAGELFF; CDR3 DNA: TGCAGTGCTAGATCGCGGACTAGCATCGCCGGGGAGCTGTTTTTT
D gene: NA; J gene: TRBJ2-1; clone size: many; V gene: TRBV7-3; CDR3 protein: CASSPTPGLTYNEQFF; CDR3 DNA: TGTGCCAGCAGTCCCACACCGGGACTGACGTACAATGAGCAGTTCTTC
D gene: NA; J gene: TRBJ1-5; clone size: many; V gene: TRBV29-1; CDR3 protein: CSVEEGGGQPQHF; CDR3 DNA: TGCAGCGTTGAAGAAGGGGGTGGGCAGCCCCAGCATTTT
D gene: TRBD1; J gene: TRBJ2-7; clone size: medium-sized; V gene: TRBV9; CDR3 protein: CASSVGTGGSYEQYF; CDR3 DNA: TGTGCCAGCAGCGTCGGGACAGGGGGCTCCTACGAGCAGTACTTC
D gene: NA; J gene: TRBJ2-1; clone size: many; V gene: TRBV7-9; CDR3 protein: CASSFSRGYNEQFF; CDR3 DNA: TGTGCCAGCAGCTTTTCCCGGGGCTACAATGAGCAGTTCTTC
D gene: TRBD2; J gene: TRBJ2-7; clone size: few; V gene: TRBV7-4; CDR3 protein: CASSLLPSGAYEQYF; CDR3 DNA: TGTGCCAGCAGCTTATTACCTAGCGGCGCCTACGAGCAGTACTTC
D gene: TRBD1; J gene: TRBJ1-2; clone size: NA; V gene: TRBV6-2/TRBV6-3; CDR3 protein: CASIPDRPEGPGYTF; CDR3 DNA: TGTGCCAGCATCCCGGACAGGCCGGAGGGCCCCGGCTACACCTTC
D gene: NA; J gene: TRBJ2-4; clone size: medium-sized; V gene: TRBV6-6; CDR3 protein: CASSPSPNIQYF; CDR3 DNA: TGTGCCAGCAGTCCGAGTCCGAACATTCAGTACTTC
D gene: TRBD1; J gene: TRBJ2-3; clone size: many; V gene: TRBV6-2/TRBV6-3; CDR3 protein: CASRGQGLDTQYF; CDR3 DNA: TGTGCCAGCAGAGGACAGGGGTTGGATACGCAGTATTTT
D gene: NA; J gene: TRBJ1-1; clone size: few; V gene: TRBV5-1; CDR3 protein: CASSLWGRDTEAFF; CDR3 DNA: TGCGCCAGCAGCTTGTGGGGAAGAGATACTGAAGCTTTCTTT
D gene: NA; J gene: TRBJ1-5; clone size: NA; V gene: TRBV7-2; CDR3 protein: CASSSGVAIGNQPQHF; CDR3 DNA: TGTGCCAGCAGCTCCGGTGTGGCAATAGGCAATCAGCCCCAGCATTTT
D gene: TRBD1; J gene: TRBJ2-7; clone size: many; V gene: TRBV6-5; CDR3 protein: CASSYRGQGISYEQYF; CDR3 DNA: TGTGCCAGCAGTTACCGCGGACAGGGGATCTCCTACGAGCAGTACTTC
D gene: TRBD2; J gene: TRBJ2-7; clone size: many; V gene: TRBV6-2/TRBV6-3; CDR3 protein: CASSYPRTRLLYEQYF; CDR3 DNA: TGTGCCAGCAGTTACCCCAGGACTAGACTCCTCTACGAGCAGTACTTC
D gene: NA; J gene: TRBJ1-6; clone size: NA; V gene: TRBV5-5; CDR3 protein: CASSLYTSPLHF; CDR3 DNA: TGTGCCAGCAGCTTGTACACTTCACCCCTCCACTTT
D gene: NA; J gene: TRBJ2-3; clone size: many; V gene: TRBV9; CDR3 protein: CASSVGASESDTQYF; CDR3 DNA: TGTGCCAGCAGCGTAGGGGCTAGCGAGTCAGATACGCAGTATTTT
D gene: TRBD1; J gene: TRBJ2-7; clone size: NA; V gene: TRBV6-6; CDR3 protein: CASSARDRGTYEQYF; CDR3 DNA: TGTGCCAGCAGTGCCCGGGACAGGGGGACCTACGAGCAGTACTTC
D gene: NA; J gene: TRBJ1-3; clone size: few; V gene: TRBV6-6; CDR3 protein: CASSYIDTIYF; CDR3 DNA: TGTGCCAGCAGTTATATAGACACCATATATTTT
D gene: NA; J gene: TRBJ1-2; clone size: few; V gene: TRBV21-1; CDR3 protein: CASPGTVPYGYTF; CDR3 DNA: TGTGCCAGCCCCGGGACTGTTCCGTATGGCTACACCTTC
D gene: TRBD2; J gene: TRBJ2-3; clone size: NA; V gene: TRBV12-3/TRBV12-4; CDR3 protein: CASSLGRRGGGATDTQYF; CDR3 DNA: TGTGCCAGCAGTTTGGGAAGACGGGGCGGGGGGGCCACAGATACGCAGTATTTT
D gene: TRBD1; J gene: TRBJ2-3; clone size: NA; V gene: TRBV5-1; CDR3 protein: CASSLTDRVTDTQYF; CDR3 DNA: TGCGCCAGCAGCTTGACGGACAGGGTTACAGATACGCAGTATTTT
D gene: TRBD1; J gene: TRBJ1-1; clone size: NA; V gene: TRBV19; CDR3 protein: CASSGGTGGNTEAFF; CDR3 DNA: TGTGCCAGTAGTGGGGGGACAGGCGGGAACACTGAAGCTTTCTTT
D gene: NA; J gene: TRBJ2-3; clone size: NA; V gene: TRBV7-2; CDR3 protein: CASSLDRTSATQYF; CDR3 DNA: TGTGCCAGCAGCTTAGACAGGACCTCCGCTACGCAGTATTTT
D gene: TRBD2; J gene: TRBJ2-3; clone size: many; V gene: TRBV6-5; CDR3 protein: CASSRGTSGGRTDTQYF; CDR3 DNA: TGTGCCAGCAGCCGCGGGACTAGCGGGGGGCGCACAGATACGCAGTATTTT
D gene: TRBD1; J gene: TRBJ2-7; clone size: NA; V gene: TRBV6-5; CDR3 protein: CASNRQGSYEQYF; CDR3 DNA: TGTGCCAGCAATAGACAGGGCTCCTACGAGCAGTACTTC
D gene: NA; J gene: TRBJ1-3; clone size: NA; V gene: TRBV11-2; CDR3 protein: CASSLSRGNTIYF; CDR3 DNA: TGTGCCAGCAGCTTAAGCAGAGGAAACACCATATATTTT
D gene: NA; J gene: TRBJ2-2; clone size: many; V gene: TRBV12-3/TRBV12-4; CDR3 protein: CASSPVGGRDPGELFF; CDR3 DNA: TGTGCCAGCAGTCCCGTAGGGGGTCGGGATCCCGGGGAGCTGTTTTTT
D gene: NA; J gene: TRBJ2-7; clone size: few; V gene: TRBV9; CDR3 protein: CASSVGGGRYEQYF; CDR3 DNA: TGTGCCAGCAGCGTAGGGGGGGGCCGCTACGAGCAGTACTTC
D gene: NA; J gene: TRBJ1-1; clone size: NA; V gene: TRBV9; CDR3 protein: CASSAFPGMRTEAFF; CDR3 DNA: TGTGCCAGCAGCGCCTTTCCAGGGATGAGAACTGAAGCTTTCTTT
D gene: TRBD1; J gene: TRBJ2-1; clone size: many; V gene: TRBV18; CDR3 protein: CASSSRQGINEQFF; CDR3 DNA: TGTGCCAGCTCATCAAGACAGGGGATTAATGAGCAGTTCTTC
D gene: TRBD2; J gene: TRBJ2-2; clone size: few; V gene: TRBV5-5; CDR3 protein: CASSFSAGGTGELFF; CDR3 DNA: TGTGCCAGCAGCTTCTCAGCGGGGGGCACCGGGGAGCTGTTTTTT
D gene: TRBD1; J gene: TRBJ2-3; clone size: few; V gene: TRBV4-3; CDR3 protein: CASSQLFGTGDDTQYF; CDR3 DNA: TGCGCCAGCAGCCAATTGTTCGGGACAGGGGATGATACGCAGTATTTT
D gene: TRBD1; J gene: TRBJ2-2; clone size: NA; V gene: TRBV7-2; CDR3 protein: CASSGDSRNTGELFF; CDR3 DNA: TGTGCCAGCAGCGGGGACAGCCGGAACACCGGGGAGCTGTTTTTT
D gene: NA; J gene: TRBJ2-3; clone size: NA; V gene: TRBV5-1; CDR3 protein: CASSFSQRTTDTQYF; CDR3 DNA: TGCGCCAGCAGCTTCTCCCAGCGCACCACAGATACGCAGTATTTT
D gene: NA; J gene: TRBJ2-1; clone size: many; V gene: TRBV15; CDR3 protein: CATSSLYNEQFF; CDR3 DNA: TGTGCCACCAGCAGCCTCTACAATGAGCAGTTCTTC
D gene: NA; J gene: TRBJ2-3; clone size: NA; V gene: TRBV30; CDR3 protein: CAWSVLAVPDTQYF; CDR3 DNA: TGTGCCTGGAGTGTATTAGCGGTCCCAGATACGCAGTATTTT
D gene: NA; J gene: TRBJ2-1; clone size: NA; V gene: TRBV4-1; CDR3 protein: CASSPGAGNNEQFF; CDR3 DNA: TGCGCCAGCTCCCCAGGTGCAGGGAACAATGAGCAGTTCTTC
D gene: NA; J gene: TRBJ1-1; clone size: few; V gene: TRBV6-5; CDR3 protein: CASSYSASVSTEAFF; CDR3 DNA: TGTGCCAGCAGTTACTCTGCATCCGTCAGTACTGAAGCTTTCTTT
D gene: TRBD2; J gene: TRBJ2-5; clone size: few; V gene: TRBV7-6; CDR3 protein: CASSPSRVAGAWETQYF; CDR3 DNA: TGTGCCAGCAGCCCGTCGAGGGTAGCGGGGGCGTGGGAGACCCAGTACTTC
D gene: NA; J gene: TRBJ2-7; clone size: few; V gene: TRBV20-1; CDR3 protein: CSAIKLFRDYEQYF; CDR3 DNA: TGCAGTGCCATAAAACTCTTTAGGGACTACGAGCAGTACTTC
D gene: TRBD1; J gene: TRBJ2-3; clone size: few; V gene: TRBV5-1; CDR3 protein: CASSPIGTASTDTQYF; CDR3 DNA: TGCGCCAGCAGCCCAATAGGGACAGCTAGCACAGATACGCAGTATTTT
D gene: NA; J gene: TRBJ2-6; clone size: NA; V gene: TRBV27; CDR3 protein: CASSPLRTVSSGANVLTF; CDR3 DNA: TGTGCCAGCAGCCCTCTTCGGACAGTAAGCTCTGGGGCCAACGTCCTGACTTTC
D gene: NA; J gene: TRBJ2-6; clone size: many; V gene: TRBV5-1; CDR3 protein: CASSLARTTSGANVLTF; CDR3 DNA: TGCGCCAGCAGCTTGGCCAGGACAACCTCTGGGGCCAACGTCCTGACTTTC
D gene: NA; J gene: TRBJ2-3; clone size: few; V gene: TRBV12-5; CDR3 protein: CASGPLFAGATDTQYF; CDR3 DNA: TGTGCTAGTGGTCCCCTATTTGCAGGGGCCACAGATACGCAGTATTTT
D gene: NA; J gene: TRBJ1-6; clone size: few; V gene: TRBV21-1; CDR3 protein: CASSKTRTGGVSPLHF; CDR3 DNA: TGTGCCAGCAGCAAAACGAGGACAGGGGGTGTTTCACCCCTCCACTTT
D gene: TRBD1; J gene: TRBJ1-2; clone size: NA; V gene: TRBV6-4; CDR3 protein: CASSVGTGSNYGYTF; CDR3 DNA: TGTGCCAGCAGTGTTGGGACAGGGTCTAACTATGGCTACACCTTC